This T cell receptor (beta chain) came from a study of OX40 agonist ivuxolimab in advanced cancers. General observations from the study: CD4+ and CD8+ blood T cells expanded clonally by week 6 at 0.1 to 3.0 mg/kg.

Clones were sequenced by immunoSEQ multiplex PCR, and TCRdb holds only the in-frame ones, with some missing. The table shows 85,000 to 130,000 clones, with 90% occurring only once. In this sample, this clone turned up once. As yet, its antigen is unknown. This CDR3 spans 13 amino acids. The germline CDR1 and CDR2 sequences are KGHSH and LQKENI. Trimming removed 0 bases from V and 3 bases from J, with 2 bases in between. V usage is TRBV18 and J usage is TRBJ1-4; no clear D. This TCR was recovered from an adult with an advanced solid tumor such as melanoma, head and neck, liver or kidney cancer. The sample was CD4+ or CD8+ T cells sorted from blood, taken in a trial of the OX40 agonist ivuxolimab. The chain's CDR3 is CASSPPPNEKLFF. CDR3 sequence (DNA): TGTGCCAGCTCACCACCCCCTAATGAAAAACTGTTTTTT.